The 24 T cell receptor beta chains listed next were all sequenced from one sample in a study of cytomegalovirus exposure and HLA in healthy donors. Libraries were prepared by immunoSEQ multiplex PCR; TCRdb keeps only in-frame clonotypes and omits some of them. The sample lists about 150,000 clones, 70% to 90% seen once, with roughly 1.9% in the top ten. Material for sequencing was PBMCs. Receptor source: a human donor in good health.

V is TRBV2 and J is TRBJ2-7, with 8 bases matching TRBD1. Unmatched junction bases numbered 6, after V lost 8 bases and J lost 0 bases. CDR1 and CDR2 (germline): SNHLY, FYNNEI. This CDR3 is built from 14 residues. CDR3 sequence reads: CASLRTGSSYEQYF. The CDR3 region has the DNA TGTGCCAGCTTAAGGACAGGGAGCTCCTACGAGCAGTACTTC.

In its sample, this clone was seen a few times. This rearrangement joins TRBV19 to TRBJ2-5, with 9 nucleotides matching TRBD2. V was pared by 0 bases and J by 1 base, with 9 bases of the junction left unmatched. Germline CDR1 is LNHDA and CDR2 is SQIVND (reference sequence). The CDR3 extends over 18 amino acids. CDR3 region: CASSIDRAGGPFQETQYF. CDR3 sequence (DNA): TGTGCCAGTAGTATAGATCGTGCGGGAGGGCCCTTCCAAGAGACCCAGTACTTC.

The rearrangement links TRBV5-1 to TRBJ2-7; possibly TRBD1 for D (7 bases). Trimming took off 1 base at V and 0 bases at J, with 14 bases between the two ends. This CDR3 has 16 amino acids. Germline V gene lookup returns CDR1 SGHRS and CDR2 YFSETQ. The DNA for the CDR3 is TGCGCCAGCAGCTTGACTGGAGGGGGCCACTCCTACGAGCAGTACTTC. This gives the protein CASSLTGGGHSYEQYF.

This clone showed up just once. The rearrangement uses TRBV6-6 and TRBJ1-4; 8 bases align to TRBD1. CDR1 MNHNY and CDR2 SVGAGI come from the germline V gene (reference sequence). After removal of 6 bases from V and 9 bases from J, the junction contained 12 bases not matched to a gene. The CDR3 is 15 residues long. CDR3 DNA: TGTGCCAGCAGCGTTGACAGGGGCGGAATTAAAAAACTGTTTTTT. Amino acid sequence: CASSVDRGGIKKLFF.

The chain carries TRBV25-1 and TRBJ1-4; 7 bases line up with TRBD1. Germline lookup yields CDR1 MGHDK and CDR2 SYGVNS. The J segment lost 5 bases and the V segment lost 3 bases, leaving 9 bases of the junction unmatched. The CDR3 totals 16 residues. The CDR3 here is CASSDVAAGGNEKLFF. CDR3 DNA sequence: TGTGCCAGCAGTGATGTAGCGGCAGGGGGGAATGAAAAACTGTTTTTT.

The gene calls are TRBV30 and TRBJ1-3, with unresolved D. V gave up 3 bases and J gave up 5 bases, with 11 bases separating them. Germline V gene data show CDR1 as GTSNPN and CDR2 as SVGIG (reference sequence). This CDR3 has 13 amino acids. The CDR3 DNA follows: TGTGCCTGGAGATCGGGAATGCGAAACACCATATATTTT. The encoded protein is CAWRSGMRNTIYF. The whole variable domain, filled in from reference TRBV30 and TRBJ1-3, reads SQTIHQWPATLVQPVGSPLSLECTVEGTSNPNLYWYRQAAGRGLQLLFYSVGIGQISSEVPQNLSASRPQDRQFILSSKKLLLSDSGFYLCAWRSGMRNTIYFGEGSWLTVV.

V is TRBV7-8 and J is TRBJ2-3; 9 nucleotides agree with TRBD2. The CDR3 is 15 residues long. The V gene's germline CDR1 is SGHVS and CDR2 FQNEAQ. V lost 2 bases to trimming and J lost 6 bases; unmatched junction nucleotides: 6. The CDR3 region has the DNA TGTGCCAGCAGCTTAAGGCTAGCGGGGCCCGATACGCAGTATTTT. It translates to CASSLRLAGPDTQYF.

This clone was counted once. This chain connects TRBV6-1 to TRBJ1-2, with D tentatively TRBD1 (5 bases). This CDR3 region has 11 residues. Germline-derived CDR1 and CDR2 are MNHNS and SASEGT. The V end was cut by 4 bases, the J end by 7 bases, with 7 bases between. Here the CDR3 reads CASSADSGYTF. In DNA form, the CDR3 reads TGTGCCAGCAGTGCTGACAGTGGCTACACCTTC.

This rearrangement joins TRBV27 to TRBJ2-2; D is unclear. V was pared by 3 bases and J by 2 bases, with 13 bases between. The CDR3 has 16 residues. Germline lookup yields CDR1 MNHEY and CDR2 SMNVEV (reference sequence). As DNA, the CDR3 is TGTGCCAGCAGTTTTTCCCGTCCAGGAAACACCGGGGAGCTGTTTTTT. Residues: CASSFSRPGNTGELFF.

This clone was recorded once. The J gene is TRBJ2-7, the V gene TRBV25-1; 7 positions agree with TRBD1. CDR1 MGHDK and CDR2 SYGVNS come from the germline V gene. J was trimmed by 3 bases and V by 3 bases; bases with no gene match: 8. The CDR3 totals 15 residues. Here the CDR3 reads CASSDPTGKNYEQYF. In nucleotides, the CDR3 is TGTGCCAGCAGTGATCCGACAGGGAAAAACTACGAGCAGTACTTC.

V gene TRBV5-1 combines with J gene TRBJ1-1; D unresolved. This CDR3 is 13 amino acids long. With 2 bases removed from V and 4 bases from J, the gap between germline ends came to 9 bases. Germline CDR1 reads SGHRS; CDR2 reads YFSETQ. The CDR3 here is CASSFEGATEAFF. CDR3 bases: TGCGCCAGCAGCTTCGAGGGTGCCACTGAAGCTTTCTTT.

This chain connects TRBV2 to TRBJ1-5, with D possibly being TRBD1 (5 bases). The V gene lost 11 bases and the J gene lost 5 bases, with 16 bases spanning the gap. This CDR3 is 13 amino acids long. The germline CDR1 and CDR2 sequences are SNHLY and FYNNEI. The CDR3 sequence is CASNGADYQPQHF. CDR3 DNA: TGTGCCTCGAATGGGGCGGATTATCAGCCCCAGCATTTT. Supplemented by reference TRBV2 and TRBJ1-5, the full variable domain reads EPEVTQTPSHQVTQMGQEVILRCVPISNHLYFYWYRQILGQKVEFLVSFYNNEISEKSEIFDDQFSVERPDGSNFTLKIRSTKLEDSAMYFCASNGADYQPQHFGDGTRLSIL.

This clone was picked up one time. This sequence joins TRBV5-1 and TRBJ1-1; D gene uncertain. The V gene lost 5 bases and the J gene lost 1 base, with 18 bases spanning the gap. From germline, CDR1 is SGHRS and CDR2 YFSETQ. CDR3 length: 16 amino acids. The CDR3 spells CASSSEARAWNTEAFF. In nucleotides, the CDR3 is TGCGCCAGCAGTTCGGAGGCTAGGGCGTGGAACACTGAAGCTTTCTTT.

CDR3 amino acids: CASSSGQGYSEQYF. The CDR3 bases are TGCGCCAGCAGCTCGGGACAGGGGTATTCCGAGCAGTACTTC. V usage is TRBV5-1 and J usage is TRBJ2-7; 10 nucleotides agree with TRBD1. Germline CDR1 and CDR2: SGHRS and YFSETQ. The length of the CDR3 is 14 residues. J gave up 6 bases and V 3 bases, and 6 bases lay outside the gene matches.

The CDR3 region is CSAMRNEQFF. CDR3 sequence (DNA): TGCAGCGCAATGAGGAATGAGCAGTTCTTC. The chain combines TRBV29-1 with TRBJ2-1; D unresolved. This CDR3 comprises 10 residues. Germline CDR1 and CDR2: SQVTM and ANQGSEA. The V end was cut by 7 bases, the J end by 7 bases, with 8 bases between.

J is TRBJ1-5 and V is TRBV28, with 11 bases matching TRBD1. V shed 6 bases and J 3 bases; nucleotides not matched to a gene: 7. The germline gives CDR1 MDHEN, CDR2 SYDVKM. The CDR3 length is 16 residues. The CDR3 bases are TGTGCCAGCAGCCCTCGGACAGGGGGCTACAATCAGCCCCAGCATTTT. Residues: CASSPRTGGYNQPQHF.

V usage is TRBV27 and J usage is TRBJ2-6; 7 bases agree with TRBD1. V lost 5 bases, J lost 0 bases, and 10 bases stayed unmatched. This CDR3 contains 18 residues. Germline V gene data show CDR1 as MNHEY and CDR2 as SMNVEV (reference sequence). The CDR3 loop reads CASSPRTGSSSGANVLTF. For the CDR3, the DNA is TGTGCCAGCAGTCCTCGGACAGGTTCTAGCTCTGGGGCCAACGTCCTGACTTTC.

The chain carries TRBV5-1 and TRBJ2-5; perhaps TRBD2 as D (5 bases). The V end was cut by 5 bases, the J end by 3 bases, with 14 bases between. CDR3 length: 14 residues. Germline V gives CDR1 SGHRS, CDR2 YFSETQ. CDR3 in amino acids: CASSSDLIKETQYF. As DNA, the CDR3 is TGCGCCAGCAGTTCGGACTTAATCAAAGAGACCCAGTACTTC.

The CDR3 region is CASSSGLAGVDEQFF. CDR3 bases: TGTGCCAGCAGTTCGGGACTAGCGGGAGTGGATGAGCAGTTCTTC. The chain has TRBV27 and TRBJ2-1, with TRBD2 identical over 14 bases. V dropped 4 bases and J dropped 8; count of bases not matched to a gene: 4. Per the germline V gene, CDR1 is MNHEY and CDR2 is SMNVEV (reference sequence). The CDR3 spans 15 residues.

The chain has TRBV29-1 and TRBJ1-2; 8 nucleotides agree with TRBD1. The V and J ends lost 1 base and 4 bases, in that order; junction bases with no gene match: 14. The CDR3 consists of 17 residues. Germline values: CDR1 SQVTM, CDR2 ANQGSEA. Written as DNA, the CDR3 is TGCAGCGTTGAAGCTGATGACAGGGGTATTCGGGCCTATGGCTACACCTTC. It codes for CSVEADDRGIRAYGYTF.

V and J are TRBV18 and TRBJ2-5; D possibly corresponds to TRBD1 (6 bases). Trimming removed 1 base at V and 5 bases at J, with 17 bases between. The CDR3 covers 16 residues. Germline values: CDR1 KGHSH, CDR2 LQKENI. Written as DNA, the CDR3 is TGTGCCAGCTCACCACTTTTTGACAGGTCTGGGGAGACCCAGTACTTC. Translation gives CASSPLFDRSGETQYF.

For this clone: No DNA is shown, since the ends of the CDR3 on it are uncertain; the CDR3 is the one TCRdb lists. The CDR3 sequence is CASSSSYGEGYTF. The chain employs TRBV27 and TRBJ1-2. Germline CDR1 MNHEY, CDR2 SMNVEV (reference sequence). The CDR3 contains 13 residues when both ends are counted.

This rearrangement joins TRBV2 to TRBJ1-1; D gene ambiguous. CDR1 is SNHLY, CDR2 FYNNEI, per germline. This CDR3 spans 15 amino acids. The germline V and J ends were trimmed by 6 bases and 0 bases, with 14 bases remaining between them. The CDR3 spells CASSGARTMNTEAFF. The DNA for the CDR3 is TGTGCCAGCAGCGGAGCGCGTACAATGAACACTGAAGCTTTCTTT.

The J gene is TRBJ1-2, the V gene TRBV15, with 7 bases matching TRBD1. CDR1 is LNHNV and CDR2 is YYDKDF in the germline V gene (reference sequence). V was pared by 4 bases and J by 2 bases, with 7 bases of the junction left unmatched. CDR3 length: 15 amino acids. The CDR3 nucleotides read TGTGCCACCAGCAAAACGGGACAGAGAAACTATGGCTACACCTTC. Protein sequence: CATSKTGQRNYGYTF.